This T cell receptor beta chain was sequenced for a study of blood T cell repertoires in COVID-19. The V gene lost 4 bases and the J gene lost 0 bases, with 17 bases spanning the gap. CDR3 length equals 18 residues. Germline CDR1 SGDLS, CDR2 YYNGEE. TCRdb keeps only in-frame clones here, not all; method: immunoSEQ multiplex PCR. The sample contains fewer than 70,000 clones, around 91% of which appear only once. The chain recombines TRBV9 with TRBJ1-6; D unresolved. This clonotype was sampled from a man aged 45-65 years with acute or convalescent COVID-19. Sequenced: peripheral blood. CDR3 DNA: TGTGCCAGCAGCCCGAGCCCCGAGGAGAGCTCCTATAATTCACCCCTCCACTTT. This encodes CASSPSPEESSYNSPLHF.